This TCR beta chain was profiled in a study of control samples from healthy donors and cancer patients. The germline V gene encodes CDR1 SGHTA and CDR2 FQGNSA. This CDR3 is built from 16 residues. Trimming cost V 3 bases and J 5 bases; bases outside gene matches: 5. Profiled with immunoSEQ multiplex PCR; TCRdb holds only in-frame clones, not every one. The table lists around 78,000 clones, roughly 93% of them singletons, with around 4.7% in the top ten. V usage is TRBV7-2 and J usage is TRBJ2-3; 13 nucleotides align to TRBD2. Sequenced material: blood. The TCR comes from a woman aged 18-35 years in good health. The CDR3 loop is CASSFTGLAGVDTQYF. The CDR3 DNA follows: TGTGCCAGCAGCTTCACCGGACTAGCGGGGGTAGATACGCAGTATTTT.